Following are 4 T cell receptor beta chains from one sample sequenced in a study of blood T cells in healthy people across ages. Alongside a J-beta primer mix, a sample-barcoded 5' primer served in a second PCR lasting about 7 to 11 cycles. TCRdb re-called the 5' RACE reads with MiXCR, one entry per CDR3 protein. The table has some 1.1 million distinct CDR3 sequences, 35% to 40% seen once; the top ten hold roughly 13%. Sequencing was performed on blood. Source of these receptors: a man younger than 35 in good health.

As to this clonotype: A much larger clone differs from this one at a single base, so this may be a read error. The chain recombines TRBV4-1 with TRBJ2-5, with D possibly matching TRBD1 (6 bases). V shed 4 bases and J shed 11 bases, with 26 bases lying between them. From germline, CDR1 is MGHRA and CDR2 YSYEKL. This CDR3 contains 16 residues. The CDR3 region has the DNA TGCGCCAGCAGCCGCAAGGGGGATGGCAATTCCAATGAGCAGTACTTC. Encoded protein: CASSRKGDGNSNEQYF.

This clonotype has a handful of counts. The chain links TRBV7-9 to TRBJ2-2, with TRBD1 matching over 7 bases. Germline-derived CDR1 and CDR2 are SEHNR and FQNEAQ (reference sequence). V dropped 5 bases and J dropped 6; count of bases not matched to a gene: 9. This CDR3 comprises 15 residues. For the CDR3, the DNA is TGTGCCAGCAGCCCTAGACAGGGTTCAGCCGGGGAGCTGTTTTTT. This encodes CASSPRQGSAGELFF.

Regarding this clonotype: Given a much more abundant clone one base away, this may be a read error. The chain uses TRBV12-3 or TRBV12-4 and TRBJ2-1, with TRBD2 as a possible D gene (6 bases). The CDR3 sequence is 14 residues long. CDR3 bases: TGTGCCGGCAGTTTACTAGCTGGGTCCAATGAGCAGTTCTTC. This translates into CAGSLLAGSNEQFF.

As for this clonotype: Just one base apart from a much larger clone, this may be a read error. This sequence joins TRBV7-9 and TRBJ1-1, with 10 bases identical to TRBD1. V lost 3 bases and J lost 1; bases outside the gene matches: 2. The CDR3 totals 15 residues. Looked up from germline, CDR1 is SEHNR and CDR2 is FQNEAQ (reference sequence). CDR3 in amino acids: CASSFGTGENTEAFF. The CDR3 DNA reads as TGTGCCAGCAGCTTCGGGACAGGGGAGAACACTGAAGCTTTCTTT.